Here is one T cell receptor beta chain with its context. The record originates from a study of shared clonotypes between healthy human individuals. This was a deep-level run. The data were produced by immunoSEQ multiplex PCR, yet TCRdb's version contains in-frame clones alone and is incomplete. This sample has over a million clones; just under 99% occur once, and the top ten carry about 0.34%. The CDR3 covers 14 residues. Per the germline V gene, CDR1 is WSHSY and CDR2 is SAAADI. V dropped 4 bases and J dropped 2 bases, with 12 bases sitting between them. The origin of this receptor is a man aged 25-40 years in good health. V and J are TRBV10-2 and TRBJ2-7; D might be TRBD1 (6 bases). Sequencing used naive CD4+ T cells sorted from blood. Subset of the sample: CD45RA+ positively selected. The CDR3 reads CASSGLQGAYEQYF. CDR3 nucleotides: TGCGCCAGCAGTGGGTTACAGGGAGCCTACGAGCAGTACTTC.